This T cell receptor (beta chain) was sequenced in a study of technical replicates of blood from a few donors. The germline V gene encodes CDR1 KGHSH and CDR2 LQKENI. The CDR3 length is 13 residues. Unmatched junction bases numbered 5, after V lost 4 bases and J lost 5 bases. Only in-frame clones appear in the TCRdb table, and some are missing; sequencing was by immunoSEQ multiplex PCR. The sample has about 59,000 clones, 80% to 95% seen once. The rearrangement links TRBV18 to TRBJ2-7; 7 bases agree with TRBD1. This TCR came from a human donor in good health. Some clones in this sample may be carry-over from other donors' samples. Sequences were obtained from PBMCs. CDR3 coding DNA: TGTGCCAGCTCACAGGGACAGCCTGACGAGCAGTACTTC. Amino acids: CASSQGQPDEQYF.